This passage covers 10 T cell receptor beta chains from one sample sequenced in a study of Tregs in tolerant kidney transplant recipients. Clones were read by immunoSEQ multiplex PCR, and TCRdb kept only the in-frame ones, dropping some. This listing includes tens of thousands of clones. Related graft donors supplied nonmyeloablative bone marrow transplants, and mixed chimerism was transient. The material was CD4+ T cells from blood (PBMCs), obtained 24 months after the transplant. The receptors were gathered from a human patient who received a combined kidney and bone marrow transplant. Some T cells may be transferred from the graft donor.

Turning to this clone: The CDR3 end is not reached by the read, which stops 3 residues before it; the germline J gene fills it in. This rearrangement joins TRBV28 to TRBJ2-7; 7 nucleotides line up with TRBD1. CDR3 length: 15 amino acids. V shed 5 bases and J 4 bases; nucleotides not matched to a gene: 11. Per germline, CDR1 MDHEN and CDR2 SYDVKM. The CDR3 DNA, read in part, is TGTGCCAGCAGTCCCCCCTCAGGGGGTATGTACGAG. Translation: CASSPPSGGMYE. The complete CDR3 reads CASSPPSGGMYEQYF.

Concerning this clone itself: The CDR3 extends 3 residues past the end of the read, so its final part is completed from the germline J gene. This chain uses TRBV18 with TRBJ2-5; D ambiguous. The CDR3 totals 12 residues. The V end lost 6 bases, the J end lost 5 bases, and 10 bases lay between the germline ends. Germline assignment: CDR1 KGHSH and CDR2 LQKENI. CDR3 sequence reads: CASSPLRETQYF. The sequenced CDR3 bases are TGTGCCAGCTCCCCTTTGCGGGAGACC.

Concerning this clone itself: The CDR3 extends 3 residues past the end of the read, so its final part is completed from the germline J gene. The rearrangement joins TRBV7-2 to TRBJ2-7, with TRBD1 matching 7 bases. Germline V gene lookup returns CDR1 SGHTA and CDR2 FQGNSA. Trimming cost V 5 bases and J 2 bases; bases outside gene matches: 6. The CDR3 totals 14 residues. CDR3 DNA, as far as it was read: TGTGCCAGCAGCACGACAGGGCCCCCCTACGAG. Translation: CASSTTGPPYE. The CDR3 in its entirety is CASSTTGPPYEQYF.

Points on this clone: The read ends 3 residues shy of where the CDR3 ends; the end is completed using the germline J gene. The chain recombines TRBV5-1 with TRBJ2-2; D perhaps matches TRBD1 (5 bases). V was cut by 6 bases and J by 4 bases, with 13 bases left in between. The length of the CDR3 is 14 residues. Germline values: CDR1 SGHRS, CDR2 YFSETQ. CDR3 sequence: CASNQGTGTGELFF. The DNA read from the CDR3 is TGCGCCAGCAATCAGGGTACGGGCACCGGGGAG.

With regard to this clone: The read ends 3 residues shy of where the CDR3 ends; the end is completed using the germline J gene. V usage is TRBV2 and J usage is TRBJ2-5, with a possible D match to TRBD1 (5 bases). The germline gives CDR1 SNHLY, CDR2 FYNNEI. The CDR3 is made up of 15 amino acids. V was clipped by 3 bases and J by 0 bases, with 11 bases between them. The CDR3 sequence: CASSDRQTYQETQYF. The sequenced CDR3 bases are TGTGCCAGCAGTGACAGACAGACCTACCAAGAGACC.

The CDR3 region is CASSSGTGTTSPLHF. The sequenced CDR3 bases are TGTGCCAGCTCATCCGGGACAGGGACCACTTCACCC. This sequence joins TRBV18 and TRBJ1-6; 9 bases are a match to TRBD1. The read ends 3 residues shy of where the CDR3 ends; the end is completed using the germline J gene. The CDR3 extends over 15 amino acids. Germline-derived CDR1 and CDR2 are KGHSH and LQKENI. Losses at the gene ends were 5 bases for V and 9 bases for J; bases not matched to a gene: 8. The whole variable domain, filled in from reference TRBV18 and TRBJ1-6, reads NAGVMQNPRHLVRRRGQEARLRCSPMKGHSHVYWYRQLPEEGLKFMVYLQKENIIDESGMPKERFSAEFPKEGPSILRIQQVVRGDSAAYFCASSSGTGTTSPLHFGNGTRLTVT.

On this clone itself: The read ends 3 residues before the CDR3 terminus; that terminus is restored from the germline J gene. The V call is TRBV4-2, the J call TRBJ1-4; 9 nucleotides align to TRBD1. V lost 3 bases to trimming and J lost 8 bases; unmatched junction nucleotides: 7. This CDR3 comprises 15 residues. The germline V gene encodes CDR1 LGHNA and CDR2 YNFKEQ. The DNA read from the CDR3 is TGTGCCAGCAGCCACCCGGACAGGGGTGGCGAAAAA. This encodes CASSHPDRGGEK. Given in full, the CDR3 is CASSHPDRGGEKLFF.

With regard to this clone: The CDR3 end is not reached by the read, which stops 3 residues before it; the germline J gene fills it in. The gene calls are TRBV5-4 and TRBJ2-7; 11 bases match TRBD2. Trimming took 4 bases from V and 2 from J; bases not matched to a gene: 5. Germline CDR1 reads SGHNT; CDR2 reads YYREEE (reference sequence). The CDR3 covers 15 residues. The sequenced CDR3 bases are TGTGCCAGCAGCCCTGGGACTAGCGGTACCTACGAG. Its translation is CASSPGTSGTYE. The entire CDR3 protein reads CASSPGTSGTYEQYF.

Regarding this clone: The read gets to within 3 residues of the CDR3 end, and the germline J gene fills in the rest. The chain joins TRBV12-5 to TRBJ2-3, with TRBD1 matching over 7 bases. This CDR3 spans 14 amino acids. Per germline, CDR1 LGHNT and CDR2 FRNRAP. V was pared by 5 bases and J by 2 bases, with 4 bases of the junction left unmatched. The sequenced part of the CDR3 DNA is TGTGCTAGTGGTCGGGACAGTCACACAGATACG. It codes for CASGRDSHTDT. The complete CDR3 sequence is CASGRDSHTDTQYF. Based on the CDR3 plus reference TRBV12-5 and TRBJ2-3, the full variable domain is DARVTQTPRHKVTEMGQEVTMRCQPILGHNTVFWYRQTMMQGLELLAYFRNRAPLDDSGMPKDRFSAEMPDATLATLKIQPSEPRDSAVYFCASGRDSHTDTQYFGPGTRLTVL.

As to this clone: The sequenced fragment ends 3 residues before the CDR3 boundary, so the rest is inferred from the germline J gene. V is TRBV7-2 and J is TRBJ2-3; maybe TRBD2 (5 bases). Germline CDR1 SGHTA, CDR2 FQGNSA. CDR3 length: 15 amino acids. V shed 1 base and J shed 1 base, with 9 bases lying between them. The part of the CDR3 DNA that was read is TGTGCCAGCAGCTTAGGCGGGCCGCGCACAGATACG. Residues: CASSLGGPRTDT. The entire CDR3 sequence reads CASSLGGPRTDTQYF.